The clone carrying this T cell receptor beta chain is labeled as medium-sized (0.01 to 0.1%). Its antigen remains unidentified. The V segment lost 10 bases and the J segment 10 bases; nucleotides outside the gene matches: 13. CDR1 and CDR2 from the germline V gene are LNHDA and SQIVND (reference sequence). The CDR3 spans 13 residues. The data were obtained in a study of CD8+CD57+ T cells in acquired aplastic anemia. Regarding the study as a whole: Controls and patients did not differ significantly in CD8+ Simpson's diversity.

Profiling that covered TCR beta VDJ and CDR3 relied on genomic DNA as its template. TCRdb called the reads again in MiXCR, with one record for every CDR3 protein. The sample consists of over 40,000 distinct CDR3 sequences, about 73% of them appearing once. This clonotype was sampled from a human donor in good health, serving as a control. The material sequenced was sorted CD4+, CD8+, or CD8+CD57+ T cells (not recorded which) from PBMCs. The J gene is TRBJ2-1, the V gene TRBV19, with TRBD2 identical over 7 bases. CDR3 sequence: CATETVAGPEQFF. CDR3 DNA sequence: TGTGCCACTGAGACCGTAGCGGGCCCCGAGCAGTTCTTC.